The 26 T cell receptor beta chains in this list originate from one sample, sequenced in a study of cytomegalovirus exposure and HLA in healthy donors. Primers included in the PCR were 60 Vbeta and 13 Jbeta primers. Libraries were prepared by immunoSEQ multiplex PCR; TCRdb keeps only in-frame clonotypes and omits some of them. The repertoire holds over 100,000 clones, 70% seen once, with around 10% in the top ten. The source material was PBMCs. These receptors originate from a man aged 25-45 years in good health and CMV-seropositive.

This clone was recorded once. This chain joins TRBV10-3 and TRBJ2-5; 9 positions match TRBD2. Germline trimming cut 3 bases from V and 5 bases from J; bases unmatched to any gene: 10. The CDR3 has 16 amino acids. CDR1 is ENHRY, CDR2 SYGVKD, per germline. The DNA for the CDR3 is TGTGCCATCAGTGACCCCGGGCGGGAGGGCCCCGAGACCCAGTACTTC. This encodes CAISDPGREGPETQYF.

V is TRBV7-3 and J is TRBJ2-1; 15 bases match TRBD2. CDR3 size: 22 residues. J gave up 2 bases and V 5 bases, and 19 bases lay outside the gene matches. Germline V CDR1 and CDR2: SGHTA, FQGTGA. The CDR3 reads CASSPKLGPGLAGGGTYNEQFF. The CDR3 nucleotides read TGTGCCAGCAGCCCTAAGCTCGGGCCGGGACTAGCGGGAGGTGGAACCTACAATGAGCAGTTCTTC.

V and J are TRBV7-3 and TRBJ1-1; tentatively, D is TRBD1 (5 bases). Germline V lookup: CDR1 SGHTA, CDR2 FQGTGA. Trimming took 3 bases from V and 5 from J, leaving 13 bases between them. This CDR3 comprises 14 residues. This chain's CDR3 is CASSLSGGGTEAFF. The CDR3 nucleotides are TGTGCCAGCAGCTTGAGTGGTGGGGGGACTGAAGCTTTCTTT. The full variable domain, completed using reference TRBV7-3 and TRBJ1-1, is GAGVSQTPSNKVTEKGKYVELRCDPISGHTALYWYRQSLGQGPEFLIYFQGTGAADDSGLPNDRFFAVRPEGSVSTLKIQRTERGDSAVYLCASSLSGGGTEAFFGQGTRLTVV.

The table lists this clone with a few counts. This chain links TRBV19 with TRBJ2-7; D might be TRBD1 (6 bases). Deletions cut 10 bases from V and 2 bases from J, with 21 bases between. Germline-derived CDR1 and CDR2 are LNHDA and SQIVND (reference sequence). The CDR3 spans 15 residues. CDR3 nucleotide sequence: TGTGCCACCTCCAGTGCCGACAGGCCCCCCTACGAGCAGTACTTC. This gives the protein CATSSADRPPYEQYF.

The gene calls are TRBV19 and TRBJ1-1; no reliable D call. The V gene's germline CDR1 is LNHDA and CDR2 SQIVND (reference sequence). The CDR3 sequence is 12 residues long. Trimming cost V 3 bases and J 5 bases, with 7 bases left between them. The CDR3 loop reads CASSMVRTEAFF. The CDR3 nucleotides read TGTGCCAGTAGTATGGTCCGGACTGAAGCTTTCTTT.

The rearrangement links TRBV19 to TRBJ1-2, with D possibly TRBD1 on 6 matching bases. Germline loops: CDR1 LNHDA, CDR2 SQIVND (reference sequence). The V end was cut by 9 bases, the J end by 11 bases, with 34 bases between. The CDR3 length is 17 residues. CDR3 amino acids: CASRIAASGTPRRGYTF. In DNA, the CDR3 is TGTGCCAGCAGAATAGCGGCTTCCGGGACACCCAGAAGAGGGTACACCTTC.

The chain links TRBV27 to TRBJ1-5, with D possibly being TRBD1 (6 bases). The ends were cut back, 6 bases at V and 0 bases at J, with 12 bases in the middle. CDR1 is MNHEY, CDR2 SMNVEV, per germline (reference sequence). The CDR3 sequence is 15 residues long. The CDR3, as DNA: TGTGCCAGCAGGCGCGACAGGCTTAGCAATCAGCCCCAGCATTTT. The encoded protein is CASRRDRLSNQPQHF.

J is TRBJ2-1 and V is TRBV30; the D gene is possibly TRBD2 (5 bases). V was pared by 0 bases and J by 9 bases, with 12 bases between. This CDR3 contains 13 residues. The germline V gene encodes CDR1 GTSNPN and CDR2 SVGIG (reference sequence). The DNA of the CDR3 is TGTGCCTGGAGTGTACAATCGGGGAGTGAGCAGTTCTTC. This sequence encodes CAWSVQSGSEQFF.

This chain links TRBV6-4 with TRBJ2-1; 7 bases align to TRBD1. Looked up from germline, CDR1 is MRHNA and CDR2 is SNTAGT. V trimming: 3 bases; J trimming: 6 bases; junction bases outside the gene matches: 8. The CDR3 runs to 15 residues. CDR3 DNA sequence: TGTGCCAGCAGTGATTCAGGACCAGGGGGCAATGAGCAGTTCTTC. Its protein product is CASSDSGPGGNEQFF.

This sequence joins TRBV29-1 and TRBJ1-1; D gene unclear. The CDR3 covers 12 residues. Looked up from germline, CDR1 is SQVTM and CDR2 is ANQGSEA. The ends were cut back, 7 bases at V and 1 base at J, with 10 bases in the middle. CDR3 loop: CSAPEGNTEAFF. CDR3 nucleotides: TGCAGCGCCCCTGAGGGGAACACTGAAGCTTTCTTT.

The V call is TRBV9, the J call TRBJ2-7; 7 positions agree with TRBD2. CDR1 and CDR2 from the germline V gene are SGDLS and YYNGEE. V was pared by 2 bases and J by 0 bases, with 2 bases of the junction left unmatched. The CDR3 runs to 14 residues. CDR3 DNA: TGTGCCAGCAGCGTGGGCGGGAGCTCCTACGAGCAGTACGTC. Its protein is CASSVGGSSYEQYV.

The chain links TRBV7-9 to TRBJ2-5; 7 nucleotides line up with TRBD1. CDR1 is SEHNR, CDR2 FQNEAQ, per germline (reference sequence). This CDR3 region has 14 residues. V gave up 8 bases and J gave up 1 base; unmatched junction bases: 7. As DNA, the CDR3 is TGTGCCAGCGGGGCAGGGGGTACCCAAGAGACCCAGTACTTC. It translates to CASGAGGTQETQYF.

This clone was counted between two and nine times. The rearrangement links TRBV28 to TRBJ2-7; maybe TRBD2 (7 bases). Germline V gene sequence: CDR1 MDHEN, CDR2 SYDVKM. This CDR3 comprises 15 residues. The V and J ends lost 5 bases and 3 bases respectively, with 17 bases between them. This CDR3 is CASSPRDGGLYEQYV. As DNA, the CDR3 is TGTGCCAGCAGTCCCAGAGACGGGGGGCTCTACGAGCAGTACGTC.

This clone was counted between two and nine times. This rearrangement joins TRBV27 to TRBJ2-4, with 9 bases aligning to TRBD1. V lost 9 bases to trimming and J lost 4 bases; unmatched junction nucleotides: 1. Germline assignment: CDR1 MNHEY and CDR2 SMNVEV (reference sequence). The CDR3 has 12 residues. The chain's CDR3 is CARGQGKNIQYF. The CDR3 nucleotides read TGTGCCAGGGGACAGGGAAAAAACATTCAGTACTTC.

This clone came up once. The gene calls are TRBV5-3 and TRBJ2-7; 7 bases align to TRBD2. TRBV5-3 is an open reading frame whose function is uncertain. This CDR3 contains 15 residues. J gave up 3 bases and V 3 bases, and 9 bases lay outside the gene matches. CDR3 coding DNA: TGTGCCAGAAGCTGCCGGACTAGGAGTTGCTACGAGCAGTACGTC. Translation gives CARSCRTRSCYEQYV.

The chain links TRBV29-1 to TRBJ2-7, with TRBD1 matching over 10 bases. V lost 7 bases, J lost 3 bases, and 9 bases stayed unmatched. The CDR3 is 14 amino acids. CDR1 SQVTM and CDR2 ANQGSEA come from the germline V gene. This CDR3 reads CSGGTGESFYEQYF. The CDR3, as DNA: TGCAGCGGGGGGACAGGGGAATCCTTCTACGAGCAGTACTTC.

A word on this clone: A read error may produce the germline difference seen at one junction end. The chain links TRBV7-7 to TRBJ2-1; tentatively, D is TRBD1 (6 bases). Germline CDR1 is SSHAT and CDR2 is FNYEAQ (reference sequence). This CDR3 has 15 amino acids. The CDR3 nucleotides are TGTGCTAGCAGTCAAGGACCGAGGGGGTACAATGAGCAGTTCTTC. Protein sequence: CASSQGPRGYNEQFF.

The V gene is TRBV10-3, the J gene TRBJ2-6; possibly TRBD1 for D (5 bases). The CDR3 consists of 15 residues. Germline assignment: CDR1 ENHRY and CDR2 SYGVKD. The V gene lost 3 bases and the J gene lost 2 bases, with 8 bases spanning the gap. The CDR3 coding sequence is TGTGCCATCAGTGACCCAGGGACTGGGGCCAACGTCCTGACTTTC. Its translation: CAISDPGTGANVLTF.

The CDR3 DNA sequence: TGTGCCAGCAGCTTAGAGCGACTAGCGGGAGGGCCAGGGAATACGCAGTATTTT. Translation: CASSLERLAGGPGNTQYF. The chain couples TRBV7-2 to TRBJ2-3; 14 nucleotides align to TRBD2. CDR1 SGHTA and CDR2 FQGNSA come from the germline V gene. The CDR3 contains 18 residues. Trimming at V came to 1 base and at J to 7 bases, leaving 10 bases not matched to a gene.

This chain connects TRBV6-6 to TRBJ1-6, with D possibly TRBD1 on 6 matching bases. Germline loops: CDR1 MNHNY, CDR2 SVGAGI (reference sequence). The CDR3 has 15 residues. V lost 4 bases, J lost 3 bases, and 10 bases lay in between. CDR3 nucleotides: TGTGCCAGCAGTTCAGGGGATTTCTATAATTCACCCCTCCACTTT. Translated, it gives CASSSGDFYNSPLHF.

In this sample, this clone turned up a few times. The V call is TRBV5-1, the J call TRBJ1-6; 7 bases map to TRBD1. CDR3 size: 12 residues. Germline CDR1 reads SGHRS; CDR2 reads YFSETQ. Unmatched junction bases numbered 4, after V lost 5 bases and J lost 11 bases. This CDR3 is CASSTDRAPLHF. CDR3 in DNA: TGCGCCAGCAGTACTGACAGGGCACCCCTCCACTTT.

Points on this clone: Other DNA sequences within the sample encode an identical CDR3. The chain employs TRBV9 and TRBJ1-1; 7 bases fit TRBD1. V shed 4 bases, J shed 5 bases, and the junction held 8 bases outside the gene matches. Per germline, CDR1 SGDLS and CDR2 YYNGEE. The CDR3 length is 14 residues. CDR3 loop: CASSPRDSGTEAFF. The CDR3 nucleotides read TGTGCCAGCAGCCCTCGGGACAGTGGGACTGAAGCTTTCTTT. Supplemented by reference TRBV9 and TRBJ1-1, the full variable domain reads DSGVTQTPKHLITATGQRVTLRCSPRSGDLSVYWYQQSLDQGLQFLIQYYNGEERAKGNILERFSAQQFPDLHSELNLSSLELGDSALYFCASSPRDSGTEAFFGQGTRLTVV.

The chain joins TRBV5-1 to TRBJ2-3, with D perhaps matching TRBD2 (6 bases). Trimming pared 4 bases from V and 4 bases from J, leaving 16 bases between. CDR1 is SGHRS, CDR2 YFSETQ, per germline. The CDR3 is 15 amino acids. The CDR3 region has the DNA TGCGCCAGCAGCCCCATCGGGAGAGTGTCAGATACGCAGTATTTT. It yields the protein CASSPIGRVSDTQYF.

This clone was counted only a few times. The chain links TRBV5-4 to TRBJ1-2, with a possible D match to TRBD1 (5 bases). CDR3 size: 12 residues. Trimming took 7 bases from V and 8 from J, leaving 15 bases between them. Germline CDR1 reads SGHNT; CDR2 reads YYREEE (reference sequence). The CDR3 here is CASPVLGGGYTF. CDR3 in DNA: TGTGCCAGCCCAGTCCTCGGGGGAGGCTACACCTTC.

The chain combines TRBV14 with TRBJ1-2, with 7 bases that match TRBD1. The CDR3 covers 12 residues. Trimming removed 4 bases from V and 10 bases from J; junction bases left unmatched: 6. Per germline, CDR1 SGHDN and CDR2 FVKESK. Here the CDR3 DNA reads TGTGCCAGCAGCCGCGACAGGGCGGTCTACACCTTC. Its translation is CASSRDRAVYTF.

The chain uses TRBV20-1 and TRBJ2-1, with a weak D call TRBD1 (6 bases). Trimming removed 5 bases from V and 11 bases from J, with 13 bases in between. Germline CDR1 DFQATT, CDR2 SNEGSKA (reference sequence). This CDR3 is 11 amino acids long. The CDR3: CSAADGTKQFF. As DNA, the CDR3 is TGCAGTGCTGCAGACGGGACAAAGCAGTTCTTC.